A selection of T cell receptor beta chains follows, all from one sample in a study of response to subunit inactivated influenza vaccine. TCRdb independently ran MiXCR on the RT-PCR reads; one entry per CDR3 protein. The sample has about 500,000 distinct CDR3 sequences, 6.5% to 8% seen once; the top ten hold around 12%. This sample comprised PBMCs from blood, obtained roughly 24 months after vaccination. These receptors originate from a man aged 45-69 years who received an inactivated influenza vaccine. Each CDR3 is given with its conserved first and last residue. A D gene is named only where the DNA matches it firmly. Clone size appears in some rows only: once, few, many, or a class for an expanded clone.

TGTGCCAGCAGCTCGGAGGGCGCGGACAATGAGCAGTTCTTC,CASSSEGADNEQFF,.,.,TRBV5-6,TRBJ2-1
TGTGCCAGCAGTTTAATGGGGTCCGGGGAGCTGTTTTTT,CASSLMGSGELFF,.,few,TRBV12-3/TRBV12-4,TRBJ2-2
TGTGCCAGCAGCCAACGGATTGTTTCCACAGATACGCAGTATTTT,CASSQRIVSTDTQYF,.,.,TRBV11-2,TRBJ2-3
TGTGCCACCAGTGATTTAAATAATGTGAACACCGGGGAGCTGTTTTTT,CATSDLNNVNTGELFF,.,few,TRBV24-1,TRBJ2-2
TGTGCCAGCAGCCACGCCTACGTCCAGGGTCGCTCTCCCTATAATGAAAAACTGTTTTTT,CASSHAYVQGRSPYNEKLFF,.,many,TRBV4-2,TRBJ1-4
TGTGCCAGCAGTTACTGGGACAGGGTCACAGATACGCAGTATTTT,CASSYWDRVTDTQYF,TRBD1,few,TRBV6-5,TRBJ2-3
TGTGCCAGCATTGAACCTGGGGCCAACGTCCTGACTTTC,CASIEPGANVLTF,.,few,TRBV28,TRBJ2-6
TGTGCCAGCAGCTTAGGGCCATACTCTGGAAACACCATATATTTT,CASSLGPYSGNTIYF,.,many,TRBV7-6,TRBJ1-3
TGTGCCAGCAGTGATATAGCGGGAGCATCGGATACGCAGTATTTT,CASSDIAGASDTQYF,TRBD2,few,TRBV12-3/TRBV12-4,TRBJ2-3
TGTGCCAGCAGTTGGAGGTCCTATCAGCCCCAGCATTTT,CASSWRSYQPQHF,.,many,TRBV28,TRBJ1-5
TGTGCCAGCAGTGATCTCAGGGAGAACAATGAGCAGTTCTTC,CASSDLRENNEQFF,.,.,TRBV2,TRBJ2-1
TGCAGCAAAGGGACAGGGGACAATGAGCAGTTCTTC,CSKGTGDNEQFF,TRBD1,many,TRBV29-1,TRBJ2-1
TGTGCCAGCAGTTCCCAAATGATAGCGGGAGAGCAAGAGACCCAGTACTTC,CASSSQMIAGEQETQYF,TRBD2,many,TRBV28,TRBJ2-5